This T cell receptor beta chain was profiled in a study of blood T cell repertoires in COVID-19. Background on the study: The cDNA or gDNA used as material had been derived from T cells, B-cell-depleted T cells, or PBMCs.

Source study methods: Quantification of nucleated cells was approximated via reference gene primer amplification. TCRdb's copy holds only in-frame clones and misses some; the assay was immunoSEQ multiplex PCR. V and J calls plus clone size are reproduced from that table; the DNA served to infer D and trimming. The table includes roughly 97,000 clones, 70% to 85% detected once. Germline CDR1 is SNHLY and CDR2 is FYNNEI. CDR3 length: 13 residues. V lost 9 bases, J lost 2 bases, and 13 bases lay in between. This TCR was sampled from an older man with acute or convalescent COVID-19. The J gene is TRBJ1-2, the V gene TRBV2, with D maybe TRBD1 (5 bases). The source material was peripheral blood. This CDR3 is CARTTWGNYGYTF. The CDR3 nucleotides are TGTGCCAGGACGACTTGGGGCAACTATGGCTACACCTTC.